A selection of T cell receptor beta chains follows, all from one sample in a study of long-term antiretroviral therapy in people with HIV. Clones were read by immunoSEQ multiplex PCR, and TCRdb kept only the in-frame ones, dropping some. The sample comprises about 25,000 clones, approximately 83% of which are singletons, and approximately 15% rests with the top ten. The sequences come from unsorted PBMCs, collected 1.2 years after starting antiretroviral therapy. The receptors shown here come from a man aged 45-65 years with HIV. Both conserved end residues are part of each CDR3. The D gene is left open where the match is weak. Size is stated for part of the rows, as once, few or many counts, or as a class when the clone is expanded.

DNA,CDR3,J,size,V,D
TGCAGCGTTGAAGGTTCGGGACTCTATGGCTACACCTTC,CSVEGSGLYGYTF,TRBJ1-2,-,TRBV29-1,-
TGTGCCTTAGACCAAGGGGGTAATTCACCCCTCCACTTT,CALDQGGNSPLHF,TRBJ1-6,-,TRBV30,-
TGTGCCAGCAGTCCTGGAGGGGTTGGTGTCTACGAGCAGTACTTC,CASSPGGVGVYEQYF,TRBJ2-7,-,TRBV6-6,-
TGTGCCAGCAGCTTAATTAGCGGGGGGGCCCAATTTAGCACAGATACGCAGTATTTT,CASSLISGGAQFSTDTQYF,TRBJ2-3,-,TRBV7-3,TRBD2
TGTGCCAGCAGCTTAGTAGGAGGGACCGGGACAGGGGATGGCTACACCTTC,CASSLVGGTGTGDGYTF,TRBJ1-2,few,TRBV7-6,TRBD1
TGTGCCATCAGTGAGTCGGCAGGAAATCAGCCCCAGCATTTT,CAISESAGNQPQHF,TRBJ1-5,-,TRBV10-3,-
TGCAGCGTCCGCGGGACTAGCGGGGGGATCACAGATACGCAGTATTTT,CSVRGTSGGITDTQYF,TRBJ2-3,-,TRBV29-1,TRBD2
TGTGCCTGGAGTCTGGGGACTAGCGGGGGGTGGGGAGAGACCCAGTACTTC,CAWSLGTSGGWGETQYF,TRBJ2-5,once,TRBV30,TRBD2
TGTGCCAGTAGTATATGGGGGGGGTACACCGGGGAGCTGTTTTTT,CASSIWGGYTGELFF,TRBJ2-2,-,TRBV19,TRBD2
TGTGCCAGCAGTGGACAACTTTCTAACTATGGCTACACCTTC,CASSGQLSNYGYTF,TRBJ1-2,-,TRBV28,-
TGTGCCAGCAGTTTATCCTTCAATAACTACACCTTC,CASSLSFNNYTF,TRBJ1-2,-,TRBV28,-
TGTGCCAGCAGTGAACGTCGGGGAGGAGGTTCGAATAATCAGCCCCAGCATTTT,CASSERRGGGSNNQPQHF,TRBJ1-5,medium-sized,TRBV6-1,-
TGTGCCAGCAGCCTCGGAGCGGCTGGCTATGGCTACACCTTC,CASSLGAAGYGYTF,TRBJ1-2,-,TRBV7-9,-
TGTGCCAGCAGCCCGTCTGGAAACACCATATATTTT,CASSPSGNTIYF,TRBJ1-3,-,TRBV11-2,-
TGTGCCAGCAGACCAAGGAGCGGGGGGGCCGATACGCAGTATTTT,CASRPRSGGADTQYF,TRBJ2-3,-,TRBV2,TRBD2
TGTGCCAGCAGCCGGGACAGGGCTTACGAGCAGTACTTC,CASSRDRAYEQYF,TRBJ2-7,-,TRBV7-2,TRBD1
TGTGCCAGCAGCTTAGGACAGGGTTCCGGGGAGCTGTTTTTT,CASSLGQGSGELFF,TRBJ2-2,once,TRBV7-2,TRBD1
TGTGCCAGCAGTGACGCGGCCCCCACAGATACGCAGTATTTT,CASSDAAPTDTQYF,TRBJ2-3,few,TRBV2,-
TGTGCCAGCAGCTTCAGGGGCTCTGGGGCCAACGTCCTGACTTTC,CASSFRGSGANVLTF,TRBJ2-6,-,TRBV5-6,-
TGTGCCAGCAGCCAACCGACGGGGACAGGGGCTATCTGGGGTTCACCCCTCCACTTT,CASSQPTGTGAIWGSPLHF,TRBJ1-6,-,TRBV4-2,TRBD1
TGCGCCAGCAGCTTGGTCGCGAACACTGAAGCTTTCTTT,CASSLVANTEAFF,TRBJ1-1,once,TRBV5-1,-
TGTGCCAGCTCACCAGAGGCGGGGGGGTGGCATGAGCAGTTCTTC,CASSPEAGGWHEQFF,TRBJ2-1,-,TRBV18,TRBD2
TGTGCCAGCAGCTTAGCGAGAGGAAACACCATATATTTT,CASSLARGNTIYF,TRBJ1-3,-,TRBV7-2,-
TGTGCCAGCAGCTCATTCACGTCGGGACTAGCGGGGGGGGAGCAGTTCTTC,CASSSFTSGLAGGEQFF,TRBJ2-1,-,TRBV11-2,TRBD2
TGTGCCATCGAGCGGGTTCCGTCCTACGAGCAGTACTTC,CAIERVPSYEQYF,TRBJ2-7,-,TRBV19,-
TGTGCCAGCAGCCCCGAGGGACCTCGGCGAAGGAACACTGAAGCTTTCTTT,CASSPEGPRRRNTEAFF,TRBJ1-1,-,TRBV7-9,-
TGTGCCAGCAGCCCCCAGGGGGCAGGCTACGAGCAGTACTTC,CASSPQGAGYEQYF,TRBJ2-7,-,TRBV6-1,TRBD1
TGTGCAAGTCGCTTAATTTTTGTCGGGACAGGGGATGGCGAAATAGAAAAACTGTTTTTT,CASRLIFVGTGDGEIEKLFF,TRBJ1-4,-,TRBV12-2,-
TGTGCCAGCAGCTTAAGCGGGACAGGGGAAGGCTACACCTTC,CASSLSGTGEGYTF,TRBJ1-2,once,TRBV7-6,TRBD1
TGTGCCAGCAGTGAGCTGCGGGGATACGGGGAGCTGTTTTTT,CASSELRGYGELFF,TRBJ2-2,-,TRBV6-1,-
TGCGCCAGCACGGGCCTAGCGGGGGAGGATACGCAGTATTTT,CASTGLAGEDTQYF,TRBJ2-3,-,TRBV5-1,TRBD2
TGTGCCAGCAGTCGGGGGCAGGTAGGTGCCTACGAGCAGTACTTC,CASSRGQVGAYEQYF,TRBJ2-7,-,TRBV6-1,-
TGTGCCAGCAGCCTCGGCGGGACAGGGACCTACGAGCAGTACTTC,CASSLGGTGTYEQYF,TRBJ2-7,-,TRBV7-6,TRBD1
TGTGCTAGTGGTTTGGTACTCGGACAGACTATGAACACTGAAGCTTTCTTT,CASGLVLGQTMNTEAFF,TRBJ1-1,-,TRBV12-5,-
TGTGCCAGCAGCTACCCCGGGACGGAGAACACCGGGGAGCTGTTTTTT,CASSYPGTENTGELFF,TRBJ2-2,-,TRBV28,-
TGTGCCAGCCGGGGGGGGTACACCGGGGAGCTGTTTTTT,CASRGGYTGELFF,TRBJ2-2,few,TRBV2,TRBD2
TGTGCCAGCGCGTACCAAGGATCCCACGAGCAGTACTTC,CASAYQGSHEQYF,TRBJ2-7,-,TRBV6-1,-